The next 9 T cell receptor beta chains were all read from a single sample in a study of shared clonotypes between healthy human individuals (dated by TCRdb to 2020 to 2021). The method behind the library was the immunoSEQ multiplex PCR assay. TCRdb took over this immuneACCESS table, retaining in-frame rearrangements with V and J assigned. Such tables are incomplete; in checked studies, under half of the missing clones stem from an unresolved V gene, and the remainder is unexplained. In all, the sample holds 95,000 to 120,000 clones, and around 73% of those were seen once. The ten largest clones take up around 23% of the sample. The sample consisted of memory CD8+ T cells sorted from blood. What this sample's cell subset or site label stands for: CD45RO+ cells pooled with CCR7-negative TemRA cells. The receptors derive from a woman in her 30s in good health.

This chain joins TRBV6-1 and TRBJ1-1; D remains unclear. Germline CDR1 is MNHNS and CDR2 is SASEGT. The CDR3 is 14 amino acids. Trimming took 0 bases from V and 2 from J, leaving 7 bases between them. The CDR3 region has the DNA TGTGCCAGCAGTGAAGCACCAGACAACACTGAAGCTTTCTTT. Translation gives CASSEAPDNTEAFF.

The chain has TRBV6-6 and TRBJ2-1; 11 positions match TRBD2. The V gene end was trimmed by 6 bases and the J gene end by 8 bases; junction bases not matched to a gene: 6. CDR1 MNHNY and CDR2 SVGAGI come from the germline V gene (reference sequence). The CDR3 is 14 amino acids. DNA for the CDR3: TGTGCCAGCAGGGGACTAGCGGTGATCGATGAGCAGTTCTTC. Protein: CASRGLAVIDEQFF.

CDR3 DNA sequence: TGTGCCAGCAGCTCCACCGGACTAGCGGAGTACAATGAGCAGTTCTTC. Amino acid sequence: CASSSTGLAEYNEQFF. The rearrangement uses TRBV7-3 and TRBJ2-1; 10 bases are shared with TRBD2. J gave up 4 bases and V 4 bases, and 7 bases lay outside the gene matches. This CDR3 region has 16 residues. CDR1 SGHTA and CDR2 FQGTGA come from the germline V gene. The full variable domain, its missing parts supplied by reference TRBV7-3 and TRBJ2-1, is GAGVSQTPSNKVTEKGKYVELRCDPISGHTALYWYRQSLGQGPEFLIYFQGTGAADDSGLPNDRFFAVRPEGSVSTLKIQRTERGDSAVYLCASSSTGLAEYNEQFFGPGTRLTVL.

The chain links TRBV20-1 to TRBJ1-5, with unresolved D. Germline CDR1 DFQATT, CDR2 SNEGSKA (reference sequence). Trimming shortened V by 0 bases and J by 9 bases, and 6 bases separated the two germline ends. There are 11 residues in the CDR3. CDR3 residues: CSARDGRPQHF. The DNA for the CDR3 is TGCAGTGCTAGAGACGGGCGGCCCCAGCATTTT.

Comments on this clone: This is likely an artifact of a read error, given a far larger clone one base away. For the CDR3, the DNA is TGTGCCAGCAGTTACTCGGGAGGGAGTTACGAGCAGTACTTC. It codes for CASSYSGGSYEQYF. The chain uses TRBV6-6 and TRBJ2-7; TRBD2 matches at 7 bases. Looked up from germline, CDR1 is MNHNY and CDR2 is SVGAGI (reference sequence). The CDR3 is 14 amino acids. J gave up 4 bases and V 0 bases, and 3 bases lay outside the gene matches.

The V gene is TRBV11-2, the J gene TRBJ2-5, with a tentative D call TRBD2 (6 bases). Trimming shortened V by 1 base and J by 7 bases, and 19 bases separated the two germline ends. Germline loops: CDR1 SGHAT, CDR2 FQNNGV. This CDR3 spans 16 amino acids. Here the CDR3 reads CASSLVRGLPGRTQYF. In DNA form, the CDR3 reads TGTGCCAGCAGCTTAGTACGAGGGCTGCCCGGGAGGACCCAGTACTTC.

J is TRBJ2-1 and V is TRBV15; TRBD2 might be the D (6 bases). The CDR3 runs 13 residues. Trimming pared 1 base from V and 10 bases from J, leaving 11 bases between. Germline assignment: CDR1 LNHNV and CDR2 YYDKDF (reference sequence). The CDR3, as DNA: TGTGCCACCAGCAGAGTTTCGGGAGAAGAGCAGTTCTTC. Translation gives CATSRVSGEEQFF.

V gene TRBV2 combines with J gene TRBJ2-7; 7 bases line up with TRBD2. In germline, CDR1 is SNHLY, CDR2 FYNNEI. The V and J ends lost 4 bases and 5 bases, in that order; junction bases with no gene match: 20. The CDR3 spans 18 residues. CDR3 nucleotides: TGTGCCAGCAGTGCCCCGGGTATGTGGAGCGGGACGGGCCACGAGCAGTACTTC. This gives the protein CASSAPGMWSGTGHEQYF.

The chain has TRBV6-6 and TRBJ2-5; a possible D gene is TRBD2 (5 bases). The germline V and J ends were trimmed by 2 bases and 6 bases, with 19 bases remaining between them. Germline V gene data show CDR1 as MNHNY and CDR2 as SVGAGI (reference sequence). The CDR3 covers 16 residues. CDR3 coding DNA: TGTGCCAGCAGTTACAGCGTGCGGGTTGAAGAAAAGACCCAGTACTTC. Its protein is CASSYSVRVEEKTQYF.